The TCR beta chain described here comes from a study of cytomegalovirus exposure and HLA in healthy donors. General study findings and limits: Most sequenced TCRs were rare (though some public TCRs occurred in many donors). Both high specificity and high sensitivity reportedly marked the classifier's diagnosis of cytomegalovirus status.

Per the germline V gene, CDR1 is MNHEY and CDR2 is SVGAGI. CDR3 length: 13 residues. The V end was cut by 5 bases, the J end by 3 bases, with 10 bases between. TCRdb keeps only in-frame clones here, not all; method: immunoSEQ multiplex PCR. The table records approximately 150,000 clones, around four fifths of them present only once. Worth noting for this clone: Its antigen is currently unknown.

The TCR was taken from a man younger than 40 in good health and CMV-seropositive. This chain links TRBV6-5 with TRBJ1-2, with no clear D. The sequenced material came from PBMCs. The CDR3 bases are TGTGCCAGCAGTCCGGACGGGGACTATGGCTACACCTTC. This translates into CASSPDGDYGYTF.